One and the same sample provided the 32 T cell receptor beta chains below, sequenced in a study of blood T cells in healthy people across ages. The second PCR ran roughly 6 to 12 cycles with a sample-barcoded 5' primer and J-beta primers. TCRdb re-derived calls from the 5' RACE reads in MiXCR, one entry per CDR3 protein. The repertoire holds over 700,000 distinct CDR3 sequences, with about 53% as singletons. Sequencing input: blood. These receptors all come from a man older than 75 in good health.

The chain recombines TRBV29-1 with TRBJ1-2, with 11 bases that match TRBD1. CDR3 size: 15 residues. The V and J ends lost 1 base and 5 bases, in that order; junction bases with no gene match: 6. The V gene's germline CDR1 is SQVTM and CDR2 ANQGSEA. The CDR3 nucleotides read TGCAGCGTTGAAGCCACCGGACAGGGGGCGTATGGCTACACCTTC. Encoded protein: CSVEATGQGAYGYTF.

V gene TRBV20-1 combines with J gene TRBJ2-5, with D possibly TRBD2 on 6 matching bases. The DNA end favors TRBJ2-7, so the J call may be wrong. This CDR3 has 14 amino acids. CDR1 is DFQATT, CDR2 SNEGSKA, per germline (reference sequence). The chain's CDR3 is CSARQWRGTYEQYF. Written as DNA, the CDR3 is TGCAGTGCTAGACAGTGGCGGGGAACCTACGAGCAGTACTTC.

Remarks on this clonotype: At one end the junction does not follow the germline gene, possibly because of a read error. The chain has TRBV2 and TRBJ2-3; D is ambiguous. The CDR3 extends over 13 amino acids. Germline-derived CDR1 and CDR2 are SNHLY and FYNNEI. CDR3 DNA sequence: TGTGCCAGTCGGGTGGATAGCACAGTTACGCAGTATTTT. Translating it yields CASRVDSTVTQYF.

This clonotype has only a few counts. The chain joins TRBV20-1 to TRBJ2-5; D may be TRBD2 (5 bases). With 7 bases removed from V and 3 bases from J, the gap between germline ends came to 12 bases. The CDR3 is made up of 12 amino acids. Germline values: CDR1 DFQATT, CDR2 SNEGSKA (reference sequence). CDR3: CSVPTGEETQYF. The CDR3, as DNA: TGCAGTGTCCCGACCGGGGAAGAGACCCAGTACTTC.

The J gene is TRBJ2-5, the V gene TRBV20-1; D not resolved. The V gene lost 1 base and the J gene lost 11 bases, with 11 bases spanning the gap. Germline loops: CDR1 DFQATT, CDR2 SNEGSKA (reference sequence). This CDR3 has 11 residues. The CDR3 DNA sequence: TGCAGTGCTAGAGGCTGGGGTGAGCAGTACTTC. This codes for CSARGWGEQYF.

On this clonotype: This sequence may be a read error, since a much larger clone differs from it by one base. J is TRBJ2-3 and V is TRBV2; D is perhaps TRBD1 or TRBD2 (5 bases each). CDR3 length: 16 residues. The germline gives CDR1 SNHLY, CDR2 FYNNEI. Trimming cost V 1 base and J 14 bases, with 25 bases left between them. The DNA for the CDR3 is TGTGCCAGCAGTGAAGTCCCGGGGCTGGACCACAGAGACGCGTATTTT. Its translation: CASSEVPGLDHRDAYF.

This sequence joins TRBV5-1 and TRBJ2-1, with TRBD2 matching over 11 bases. Germline V gives CDR1 SGHRS, CDR2 YFSETQ. This CDR3 region has 16 residues. J lost 3 bases, V lost 0 bases, and 2 bases had no gene match. The CDR3 here is CASSLEGTSGYNEQFF. In DNA, the CDR3 is TGCGCCAGCAGCTTGGAGGGGACTAGCGGCTACAATGAGCAGTTCTTC.

V and J are TRBV10-2 and TRBJ2-2; possible D gene TRBD2, 5 bases. Germline CDR1 is WSHSY and CDR2 is SAAADI. CDR3 length: 14 residues. V lost 6 bases, J lost 3 bases, and 11 bases lay in between. In nucleotides, the CDR3 is TGCGCCAGCAGGCAGGACTTTGACACCGGGGAGCTGTTTTTT. Translating gives CASRQDFDTGELFF.

The chain has TRBV5-1 and TRBJ2-1; TRBD2 matches 11 bases. Germline assignment: CDR1 SGHRS and CDR2 YFSETQ. The junction had 6 bases not matched to a gene; V was cut back by 4 bases and J by 0 bases. The CDR3 length is 17 residues. CDR3 DNA sequence: TGCGCCAGCAGCCACGGGACTAGCGGAAGCTCCTACAATGAGCAGTTCTTC. This gives the protein CASSHGTSGSSYNEQFF.

The chain combines TRBV6-1 with TRBJ2-3; 7 bases are shared with TRBD1. The germline CDR1 and CDR2 sequences are MNHNS and SASEGT. The CDR3 covers 15 residues. The J segment lost 2 bases and the V segment lost 6 bases, leaving 8 bases of the junction unmatched. CDR3: CASSSGTAHTDTQYF. Written as DNA, the CDR3 is TGTGCCAGCAGCTCCGGGACAGCACACACAGATACGCAGTATTTT.

This rearrangement joins TRBV25-1 to TRBJ2-2; TRBD1 might be the D (6 bases). With 1 base removed from V and 5 bases from J, the gap between germline ends came to 11 bases. CDR1 is MGHDK and CDR2 is SYGVNS in the germline V gene. This CDR3 is 15 amino acids long. CDR3 nucleotides: TGTGCCAGCAGTGAATTGCAGGGGAGTACCGGGGAGCTGTTTTTT. It specifies CASSELQGSTGELFF. Together with reference TRBV25-1 and TRBJ2-2, the CDR3 gives the full variable domain: EADIYQTPRYLVIGTGKKITLECSQTMGHDKMYWYQQDPGMELHLIHYSYGVNSTEKGDLSSESTVSRIRTEHFPLTLESARPSHTSQYLCASSELQGSTGELFFGEGSRLTVL.

This chain links TRBV5-5 with TRBJ2-1; 7 positions agree with TRBD2. TRBJ2-7 explains the end of the DNA better; the J call may be wrong. The V gene's germline CDR1 is SGHKS and CDR2 YYEKEE (reference sequence). CDR3 length equals 16 residues. DNA for the CDR3: TGTGCCAGCAGCTTGGCGGCGGGAGTCGTCTACAATGAGCAGTACTTC. Protein sequence: CASSLAAGVVYNEQYF.

To note about this clonotype: Just one base apart from a much larger clone, this may be a read error. The gene calls are TRBV7-9 and TRBJ2-1; possibly TRBD2 for D (5 bases). Germline values: CDR1 SEHNR, CDR2 FQNEAQ (reference sequence). This CDR3 contains 12 residues. The CDR3 region has the DNA TGTGCCAGCGGCTTCGGGGAGAATGAGCAGTTCTTC. Protein sequence: CASGFGENEQFF.

In the case of this clonotype: The junction and the germline gene differ at one end; a read error may be behind it. The V call is TRBV3-1, the J call TRBJ2-4; D not resolved. There are 17 residues in the CDR3. Germline V gives CDR1 LGHDT, CDR2 YNNKEL (reference sequence). The CDR3 sequence is CASSQGRTLVTKNIQYF. The DNA for the CDR3 is TGTGCCAGCAGCCAAGGTCGGACCCTCGTTACCAAAAACATCCAGTACTTC.

In DNA form, the CDR3 reads TGTGCCAGCAGCGGAGCCCCCGCCTACGAGCAGTACTTC. It codes for CASSGAPAYEQYF. This sequence joins TRBV9 and TRBJ2-4; D not certain. The closer fit of TRBJ2-7 to the DNA end suggests the J call may be wrong. Germline loops: CDR1 SGDLS, CDR2 YYNGEE. This CDR3 region has 13 residues.

The CDR3 is CSARTGPLYSYEQYF. CDR3 bases: TGCAGTGCTCGGACAGGGCCCCTTTACTCCTACGAGCAGTACTTC. The chain links TRBV20-1 to TRBJ2-7, with TRBD1 identical over 8 bases. CDR1 and CDR2 from the germline V gene are DFQATT and SNEGSKA (reference sequence). Losses at the gene ends were 5 bases for V and 0 bases for J; bases not matched to a gene: 9. The CDR3 is 15 amino acids.

The rearrangement links TRBV7-3 to TRBJ1-1; TRBD1 is a possible D gene (5 bases). V was trimmed by 4 bases and J by 6 bases, leaving 15 bases between them. The CDR3 has 14 residues. Germline loops: CDR1 SGHTA, CDR2 FQGTGA. The DNA for the CDR3 is TGTGCCAGCAGCTCCACGGGGGGTTCCGCTGAAGCTTTCTTT. Translated: CASSSTGGSAEAFF.

This clonotype was seen a few times. CDR3 residues: CASSAGLAETQYF. The CDR3 DNA follows: TGTGCCAGCAGCGCTGGGTTGGCTGAGACCCAGTACTTC. The genes are TRBV9 and TRBJ2-5; D unresolved. Germline V gene lookup returns CDR1 SGDLS and CDR2 YYNGEE. The V end lost 3 bases, the J end lost 5 bases, and 11 bases lay between the germline ends. The CDR3 extends over 13 amino acids.

This clonotype was counted a few times. The chain employs TRBV7-3 and TRBJ2-1, with D perhaps being TRBD1 or TRBD2 (5 bases each). V gave up 2 bases and J gave up 2 bases, with 10 bases separating them. Germline V gives CDR1 SGHTA, CDR2 FQGTGA. CDR3 length: 15 residues. CDR3 DNA sequence: TGTGCCAGCAGCTTACAGGGACCCGCCTACAATGAGCAGTTCTTC. The encoded protein is CASSLQGPAYNEQFF.

This clonotype has only one observation. The chain combines TRBV12-3 or TRBV12-4 with TRBJ2-1; 8 bases are a match to TRBD1. The ends lost 6 bases at V and 4 bases at J; junction bases unmatched: 8. This CDR3 is 15 amino acids long. CDR3 sequence (DNA): TGTGCCAGCAGACCCCGGGACAGGCCTTACAATGAGCAGTTCTTC. Its protein is CASRPRDRPYNEQFF.

The V gene is TRBV10-1, the J gene TRBJ2-7; 12 bases agree with TRBD1. The junction had 20 bases not matched to a gene; V was cut back by 6 bases and J by 5 bases. Germline assignment: CDR1 WNHNN and CDR2 SYGVQD (reference sequence). CDR3 length equals 19 residues. The CDR3 DNA reads as TGCGCCAGCAGCCCGATAACTTGTTGCCGGGACAGGGGGCCGAACGAGCAGTACTTC. Protein product: CASSPITCCRDRGPNEQYF.

The chain recombines TRBV5-1 with TRBJ2-5; 11 bases align to TRBD2. J lost 0 bases, V lost 3 bases, and 10 bases had no gene match. The CDR3 totals 18 residues. CDR1 is SGHRS, CDR2 YFSETQ, per germline. The CDR3 here is CASSSGTSGSLYQETQYF. In nucleotides, the CDR3 is TGCGCCAGCAGCTCCGGGACTAGCGGCTCCCTTTACCAAGAGACCCAGTACTTC.

The chain couples TRBV30 to TRBJ2-7, with D perhaps TRBD2 (5 bases). Trimming stripped 5 bases from V and 2 bases from J, with 10 bases between. The CDR3 extends over 12 amino acids. CDR1 and CDR2 (germline): GTSNPN, SVGIG (reference sequence). The CDR3 bases are TGTGCCTGGGATGACGGGACCTACGAGCAGTACTTC. Translated, it gives CAWDDGTYEQYF.

CDR3 nucleotides: TGCAGTGCTGACCGGGGAGGGATCAATGAGCAGTTCTTC. Its translation is CSADRGGINEQFF. The chain couples TRBV20-1 to TRBJ2-1; 7 bases are a match to TRBD2. Unmatched junction bases numbered 7, after V lost 5 bases and J lost 6 bases. Germline values: CDR1 DFQATT, CDR2 SNEGSKA (reference sequence). The CDR3 is 13 amino acids.

In this sample, this clonotype turned up a few times. The chain combines TRBV28 with TRBJ2-4, with D perhaps matching TRBD2 (6 bases). V was clipped by 10 bases and J by 6 bases, with 19 bases between them. The CDR3 length is 14 residues. Germline assignment: CDR1 MDHEN and CDR2 SYDVKM. The DNA for the CDR3 is TGTGCCACCGACGCGGGGCTAGATGGAAACATTCAGTACTTC. Protein: CATDAGLDGNIQYF.

The V call is TRBV7-2, the J call TRBJ2-5, with 10 bases fitting TRBD1. This CDR3 is built from 14 residues. Looked up from germline, CDR1 is SGHTA and CDR2 is FQGNSA. The V gene end was trimmed by 2 bases and the J gene end by 12 bases; junction bases not matched to a gene: 9. The CDR3 reads CASSLRTGGTEEYF. As DNA, the CDR3 is TGTGCCAGCAGCTTAAGGACAGGGGGAACAGAAGAGTACTTC. Using reference TRBV7-2 and TRBJ2-5 for the parts outside the CDR3, the full variable domain is GAGVSQSPSNKVTEKGKDVELRCDPISGHTALYWYRQSLGQGLEFLIYFQGNSAPDKSGLPSDRFSAERTGGSVSTLTIQRTQQEDSAVYLCASSLRTGGTEEYFGPGTRLLVL.

This clonotype has a handful of counts. The chain links TRBV3-1 to TRBJ2-1; 12 bases are a match to TRBD2. This CDR3 comprises 16 residues. Germline V CDR1 and CDR2: LGHDT, YNNKEL (reference sequence). Trimming removed 4 bases from V and 7 bases from J; junction bases left unmatched: 8. This chain's CDR3 is CASSRTPGLAGNEQFF. The DNA of the CDR3 is TGTGCCAGCAGCCGGACCCCTGGACTAGCGGGAAATGAGCAGTTCTTC.

This rearrangement joins TRBV20-1 to TRBJ2-6; no firm D call. The CDR3 totals 13 residues. The germline V gene has CDR1 DFQATT and CDR2 SNEGSKA (reference sequence). Trimming removed 6 bases from V and 4 bases from J, with 10 bases in between. CDR3 in amino acids: CSASKAGANVLTF. CDR3 nucleotides: TGCAGTGCGTCCAAAGCCGGGGCCAACGTCCTGACTTTC.

This clonotype was observed a few times. Here the CDR3 DNA reads TGCAGTGCTAGGGGGGGACAGGGATCTGAAGCTTTCTTT. Amino acid sequence: CSARGGQGSEAFF. V is TRBV20-1 and J is TRBJ1-1; 9 positions match TRBD1. The germline V gene encodes CDR1 DFQATT and CDR2 SNEGSKA (reference sequence). The V segment lost 3 bases and the J segment 6 bases; nucleotides outside the gene matches: 5. This CDR3 comprises 13 residues.

This chain joins TRBV7-9 and TRBJ2-3, with 8 bases lining up with TRBD1. CDR1 is SEHNR, CDR2 FQNEAQ, per germline (reference sequence). The CDR3 covers 15 residues. V trimming: 5 bases; J trimming: 2 bases; junction bases outside the gene matches: 6. CDR3 coding DNA: TGTGCCAGCAGCGTGGGGACAGGCAACACAGATACGCAGTATTTT. Encoded protein: CASSVGTGNTDTQYF.

The gene calls are TRBV6-1 and TRBJ2-6; 7 bases are shared with TRBD1. Trimming cost V 4 bases and J 0 bases; bases outside gene matches: 9. Germline values: CDR1 MNHNS, CDR2 SASEGT. The CDR3 runs to 18 residues. The CDR3 sequence is CASSALPGQSSGANVLTF. DNA for the CDR3: TGTGCCAGCAGTGCTTTGCCGGGACAGAGCTCTGGGGCCAACGTCCTGACTTTC.

This clonotype was found a few times. The chain has TRBV27 and TRBJ2-6; possibly TRBD2 for D (6 bases). The germline V gene encodes CDR1 MNHEY and CDR2 SMNVEV (reference sequence). The CDR3 is 18 residues long. The V gene lost 0 bases and the J gene lost 2 bases, with 14 bases spanning the gap. The CDR3 protein is CASSLSRTTLPGANVLTF. The CDR3 nucleotides read TGTGCCAGCAGTTTATCGCGGACTACTCTCCCTGGGGCCAACGTCCTGACTTTC.